This T cell receptor beta chain was found in a study of cytomegalovirus exposure and HLA in healthy donors. Study-wide background: There were roughly 80 million unique TCRs (from HLA-typed donors) in an early data release.

Study results and limitations: Associated with cytomegalovirus, according to the listing, were around 160 TCR beta chains.

CDR3 size: 11 residues. Germline V gene lookup returns CDR1 SGHNT and CDR2 YYREEE (reference sequence). V was cut by 2 bases and J by 8 bases, with 5 bases left in between. Comment on this clone: No antigen is known for it.

PCR employed 60 Vbeta and 13 Jbeta primers. Sequencing was performed with immunoSEQ multiplex PCR; in TCRdb, only in-frame clones are kept and a portion is missing. This sample has over 90,000 clones, with around three quarters found just once. Sequenced material: PBMCs. This TCR was recovered from a man in his forties or fifties in good health and CMV-seropositive. V is TRBV5-4 and J is TRBJ2-1; perhaps TRBD2 as D (5 bases). The CDR3 reads CASSLADEQFF. The CDR3 region has the DNA TGTGCCAGCAGCTTAGCGGATGAGCAGTTCTTC. The whole variable domain, filled in from reference TRBV5-4 and TRBJ2-1, reads ETGVTQSPTHLIKTRGQQVTLRCSSQSGHNTVSWYQQALGQGPQFIFQYYREEENGRGNFPPRFSGLQFPNYSSELNVNALELDDSALYLCASSLADEQFFGPGTRLTVL.